These 7 T cell receptor beta chains came from one sample sequenced in a study of shared clonotypes between healthy human individuals. CD45RO-negative, CCR7-positively selected cells formed the naive CD8 fraction, excluding terminally differentiated effector memory CD45RA+ cells. Some clones are missing from TCRdb's copy, which holds only in-frame ones; the method was immunoSEQ multiplex PCR. The sample shows approximately 2,200,000 clones, approximately 94% of them seen only once. The sequencing input was naive CD8+ T cells from PBMCs. Receptors were obtained from a man younger than 35 in good health. Some clones in this sample may be carry-over from other donors' samples.

This clone was recorded a few times. The V gene is TRBV19, the J gene TRBJ1-1; D call uncertain. The V gene's germline CDR1 is LNHDA and CDR2 SQIVND (reference sequence). This CDR3 contains 11 residues. V lost 1 base and J lost 8, with 5 bases in between. CDR3 in DNA: TGTGCCAGTAGTATAGCAGGAGAAGCTTTCTTT. Its protein is CASSIAGEAFF.

The rearrangement joins TRBV27 to TRBJ1-1, with D possibly TRBD1 on 5 matching bases. From germline, CDR1 is MNHEY and CDR2 SMNVEV (reference sequence). V lost 2 bases and J lost 5, with 15 bases in between. The CDR3 runs 15 residues. CDR3 sequence (DNA): TGTGCCAGCAGTTTAATTGTTGGGGGAGCTACTGAAGCTTTCTTT. Amino acids: CASSLIVGGATEAFF.

The chain carries TRBV27 and TRBJ2-3; possibly TRBD2 for D (6 bases). Looked up from germline, CDR1 is MNHEY and CDR2 is SMNVEV (reference sequence). The V end lost 0 bases, the J end lost 2 bases, and 15 bases lay between the germline ends. The CDR3 loop spans 17 amino acids. In DNA form, the CDR3 reads TGTGCCAGCAGTTTATCAGGAGGGACGAACCCCACAGATACGCAGTATTTT. It codes for CASSLSGGTNPTDTQYF.

The genes are TRBV13 and TRBJ1-3; D ambiguous. V was pared by 5 bases and J by 7 bases, with 12 bases between. The V gene's germline CDR1 is PRHDT and CDR2 FYEKMQ (reference sequence). The CDR3 sequence is 13 residues long. The CDR3 nucleotides read TGTGCCAGCAGCCAACCCCCCGGGAACACCATATATTTT. Translated, it gives CASSQPPGNTIYF.

Points on this clone: Different DNA sequences within this sample yield the same CDR3. The V and J genes are TRBV29-1 and TRBJ2-3; weak D call: TRBD2 (5 bases). Germline CDR1 is SQVTM and CDR2 is ANQGSEA. Trimming removed 6 bases at V and 4 bases at J, with 11 bases between. The CDR3 consists of 12 residues. The CDR3 sequence is CSVVGGPDTQYF. The DNA of the CDR3 is TGCAGCGTGGTCGGAGGTCCAGATACGCAGTATTTT.

V gene TRBV27 combines with J gene TRBJ2-3; 8 nucleotides agree with TRBD2. The CDR3 loop spans 14 amino acids. CDR1 MNHEY and CDR2 SMNVEV come from the germline V gene (reference sequence). J lost 2 bases, V lost 8 bases, and 6 bases had no gene match. CDR3 sequence reads: CASYPSGHTDTQYF. In nucleotides, the CDR3 is TGTGCCAGCTACCCTAGCGGGCACACAGATACGCAGTATTTT.

This chain joins TRBV4-1 and TRBJ2-2; D is uncertain. CDR1 is MGHRA, CDR2 YSYEKL, per germline. The CDR3 consists of 15 residues. The ends were cut back, 4 bases at V and 2 bases at J, with 11 bases in the middle. The CDR3 loop is CASSPGVLNTGELFF. For the CDR3, the DNA is TGCGCCAGCAGCCCCGGAGTCCTTAACACCGGGGAGCTGTTTTTT.